The subject of this entry is one T cell receptor (beta chain). As yet, its antigen is unknown. This record belongs to a study of PD-L1 blockade in urothelial cancer. Study information: Patients commenced intravenous atezolizumab, 1,200 mg every 3 weeks, in the mid-2010s. Blood gave a median roughly 150,000 T cells.

V trimming: 8 bases; J trimming: 0 bases; junction bases outside the gene matches: 6. There are 15 residues in the CDR3. Germline CDR1 reads MNHNS; CDR2 reads SASEGT. Study conclusions and caveats: Lower than median blood TCR clonality before treatment predicted better survival.

Synthetic templates analogous to TCR were spiked into all PCRs individually. Only in-frame clones appear in the TCRdb table, and some are missing; sequencing was by immunoSEQ multiplex PCR. The data contain about 43,000 clones, about nine tenths of them singletons. Sequencing was performed on PBMCs, taken around atezolizumab (anti-PD-L1) treatment. The receptor was derived from a man older than 75 with urothelial cancer. The chain is built from TRBV6-1 and TRBJ2-1; TRBD1 agrees at 8 bases. This CDR3 is CASHHRGISYNEQFF. The DNA for the CDR3 is TGTGCCAGCCATCACAGGGGGATCTCCTACAATGAGCAGTTCTTC.